The clone carrying this T cell receptor beta chain rates as medium-sized. Antigen unknown. TCRdb used MiXCR to reprocess the reads, holding one entry per CDR3 protein. Of 9,000 or so distinct CDR3 sequences detected, about 24% appear once; the ten largest clones hold roughly 8.3%. The CDR3 is 16 residues long. Germline-derived CDR1 and CDR2 are PRHDT and FYEKMQ (reference sequence). V shed 5 bases and J shed 0 bases, with 15 bases lying between them. This specimen belongs to a study of liver allograft versus peripheral blood T cells. Study overall: Repertoires of T cell receptors in transplanted livers were compared with recipients' peripheral blood repertoires.

Study-wide findings and caveats: Reportedly, the T cell receptor repertoires present inside liver allografts differed from those in peripheral blood.

The chain is built from TRBV13 and TRBJ2-3, with D possibly being TRBD2 (6 bases). This clonotype originated in a human patient who had a liver transplant. Some of the T cells may derive from the graft donor. The CDR3 region is CASSPRVAASTDTQYF. The CDR3 DNA reads as TGTGCCAGCAGCCCCCGGGTAGCGGCAAGCACAGATACGCAGTATTTT.